This T cell receptor (beta chain) was identified during a study of blood T cell repertoires in COVID-19. The overall study: In each case, the material was cDNA or gDNA derived from T cells, B-cell-depleted T cells, or PBMCs.

The V and J ends lost 0 bases and 4 bases, in that order; junction bases with no gene match: 9. The V gene's germline CDR1 is SGHDT and CDR2 YYEEEE. The CDR3 extends over 16 amino acids. Original handling: Amplification of reference gene primers provided the estimated nucleated cell counts. Sequencing was performed with immunoSEQ multiplex PCR; in TCRdb, only in-frame clones are kept and a portion is missing. That table supplies the V and J calls and clone size; D and trimming were determined from the DNA. The table lists over 100,000 clones, roughly four fifths of them singletons, with 12% in the top ten.

The origin of this receptor is a woman in her sixties or seventies with acute or convalescent COVID-19. This chain uses TRBV5-6 with TRBJ2-5; 7 nucleotides match TRBD2. The sequenced material came from peripheral blood. The CDR3 DNA sequence: TGTGCCAGCAGCTTGGTGGCTAGCGGAGACCGAGAGACCCAGTACTTC. It is translated as CASSLVASGDRETQYF.